This note documents a single TCR beta chain sequence. What it binds is unknown. Trimming pared 4 bases from V and 4 bases from J, leaving 16 bases between. Germline V gene sequence: CDR1 SGHAT, CDR2 FQNNGV. This CDR3 has 16 amino acids. The sample comes from a study of T cells in Graves' hyperthyroidism and ophthalmopathy. Broader study findings: Most clonotypes expanded in thyroid above 0.001 were likewise present in blood. Ophthalmopathy was identified by the model a median around 6 months ahead of onset.

RNA transcripts were the template for amplifying TCR beta CDR3 regions. The study used the HTBI primer set for a first-round RT-PCR of the TCR CDR3. TCRdb fed the multiplex PCR reads into MiXCR, producing one record per CDR3 protein. The table includes about 510,000 distinct CDR3 sequences, 40% to 50% detected once. Diagnosis relied on clinical symptoms, serum thyroxine and TRAb, thyroid ultrasound and orbital computed tomography. Source material: peripheral blood or thyroid tissue (not recorded which). This TCR was recovered from an adult woman with Graves' disease, either hyperthyroidism or ophthalmopathy (not recorded which). The chain uses TRBV11-2 and TRBJ1-4, with D perhaps TRBD1 (6 bases). CDR3 nucleotides: TGTGCCAGCAGCTCCGAGGGGGGGACCTTTAATGAAAAACTGTTTTTT. As protein: CASSSEGGTFNEKLFF.